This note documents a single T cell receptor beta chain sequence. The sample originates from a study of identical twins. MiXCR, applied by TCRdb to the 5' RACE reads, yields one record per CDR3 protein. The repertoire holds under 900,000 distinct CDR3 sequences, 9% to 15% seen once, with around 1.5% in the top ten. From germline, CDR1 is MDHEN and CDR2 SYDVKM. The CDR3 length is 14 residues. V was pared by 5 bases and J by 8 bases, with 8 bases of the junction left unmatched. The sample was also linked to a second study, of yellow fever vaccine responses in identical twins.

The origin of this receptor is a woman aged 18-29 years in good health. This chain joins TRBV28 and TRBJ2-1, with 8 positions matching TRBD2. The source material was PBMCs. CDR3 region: CASSVAGWIDEQFF. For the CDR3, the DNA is TGTGCCAGCAGTGTAGCGGGATGGATCGATGAGCAGTTCTTC.